This T cell receptor (beta chain) was obtained from a study of T cells in Graves' hyperthyroidism and ophthalmopathy. Study-wide findings and caveats: Progression to ophthalmopathy was predicted a median of 6.5 months early.

The sample holds many counts of this clonotype. The antigen is unknown. RNA transcripts yielded amplified TCR beta CDR3 regions. First-round RT-PCR of the TCR CDR3 relied on the HTBI primer set. A single record per CDR3 protein comes from TCRdb applying MiXCR to the multiplex PCR reads. Of approximately 490,000 distinct CDR3 sequences in the sample, about 20% were seen once. Lactation, pregnancy, other autoimmune disease or uncontrolled infection excluded patients. Germline trimming cut 5 bases from V and 5 bases from J; bases unmatched to any gene: 8. This CDR3 region has 15 residues. The germline gives CDR1 SNHLY, CDR2 FYNNEI.

The genes are TRBV2 and TRBJ2-1, with TRBD2 matching 8 bases. The sample comprised blood. This TCR derives from a woman in her seventies with Graves' ophthalmopathy. In DNA, the CDR3 is TGTGCCAGCAGTACCGGGACTAGGTTAGACAATGAGCAGTTCTTC. This translates into CASSTGTRLDNEQFF.